This T cell receptor beta chain was documented in a study of T cell clonality in common variable immunodeficiency (dated by TCRdb to about 2015). The research as a whole found: Patient heterogeneity within the CVID cohort put limits on correlating repertoire features with clinical complications. According to the authors, finding the cause of the higher clonality in CVID would require sequencing the repertoires of T cell subpopulations. Despite equal DNA input, controls averaged approximately 84,000 unique sequences per sample versus 30,000 to 40,000 in CVID samples. CVID subjects shared fewer TCRbeta clones with each other than healthy controls did (p < 0.0001). Reportedly, TCRbeta sequences from CVID had fewer deletions and N-nucleotide insertions, and highly modified clones with 13 or more V deletions were absent from CVID. TCRbeta clonality was higher in CVID subjects than in healthy controls (t-test p = 0.018), and the increase was most characteristic of about a third of subjects.

Diagnosis of CVID followed standard criteria, namely serum IgG, IgA and/or IgM below the normal range together with specific antibody deficiency. The CVID group comprised 40 to 45 subjects, around 15 female and approximately 29 male, aged roughly 9 to 70 years with a mean age of roughly 36. Predominantly Caucasian heritage was noted among both the CVID patients and the healthy controls. All CVID subjects had received replacement immunoglobulin therapy for at least one year at the time of study participation. No CVID subject was ill or taking immunomodulatory or immunosuppressive medication when blood was collected. Heparinized peripheral whole blood samples of roughly 5 to 8 ml were obtained from each donor. Genomic DNA from adults with common variable immune deficiency (CVID) and from healthy adult controls was used for sequencing of TCRbeta CDR3 repertoires. Diluted blood was subjected to density centrifugation over Hypaque 1077 or Ficoll-Paque for isolation of peripheral blood mononuclear cells. Genomic DNA was extracted from unsorted mononuclear cells by Qiagen column purification or by a centrifugation-based method.

V lost 2 bases and J lost 5 bases; the stretch between them is 9 bases long. Measured from the cysteine to the phenylalanine, the CDR3 is 14 residues long. Of the CDR3's DNA, 33 bases were read; they are in frame from base 1. The germline V gene supplies CDR1 SNHLY and CDR2 FYNNEI. This clone was counted at least ten times. The clone's antigen remains unknown. The read ends 3 residues shy of where the CDR3 ends; the end is completed using the germline J gene. Equivalent amounts of genomic DNA from CVID and control samples were used as sequencing input. For every sample, a 60 bp segment covering the rearranged TCRbeta CDR3 region was amplified and then sequenced. The immunoSEQ assay, a bias-corrected multiplex PCR with high-throughput sequencing, was employed for TCRbeta amplification. The authors processed their data as follows. Each unique nucleotide sequence was treated as a clone and annotated with V, D and J genes, copy number and frequency. Sequences were labeled productive if in frame, and non-productive if out of frame or containing stop codons. As previously described, Shannon's entropy was used to calculate clonality. Mean CDR3 Kyte-Doolittle hydropathy was derived from the predicted amino acid sequences of productive clones. Using the R hclust function, scaled V gene usage was clustered hierarchically with Manhattan distance and complete linkage. To assess clone sharing by CDR3 amino acid sequence, 12 repertoires per group were resampled over 100 rounds. The repertoires were searched for around 72 published EBV-specific and 245 published CMV-specific TCRbeta sequences. A couple of CVID samples that yielded fewer than 10,000 sequences were excluded from the analysis, so approximately 40 CVID repertoires were retained. TCRdb re-hosts the immuneACCESS table, in-frame sequences only. Its copies lack some clones; in the studies checked, an unresolved V gene accounts for under half of them, and the cause for the rest is not known. V, J and clone size are those of that table, while D and trimming were read from the DNA. There are 32,000 or so clones in this sample, and none of them is a singleton. 6% to 6.5% of the sample belongs to the ten largest clones.

The rearranged segments are TRBV2 and TRBJ1-4; TRBD1 is a possible D gene, resting on 6 matching bases. Sequencing was carried out using peripheral blood mononuclear cells. This clonotype originated in a human donor with common variable immunodeficiency. Incomplete CDR3 DNA: TGTGCCAGCAGTGAAAGCAGGGGAAATGAAAAA. Translated, this gives CASSESRGNEK. The entire CDR3 protein is CASSESRGNEKLFF. The full variable domain, completed from the reference TRBV2 and TRBJ1-4 proteins outside the CDR3, reads EPEVTQTPSHQVTQMGQEVILRCVPISNHLYFYWYRQILGQKVEFLVSFYNNEISEKSEIFDDQFSVERPDGSNFTLKIRSTKLEDSAMYFCASSESRGNEKLFFGSGTQLSVL.